This T cell receptor (beta chain) was profiled in a study of a mutant IDH1 vaccine in newly diagnosed glioma. Overall study context: Vaccines began 4-6 weeks after radiotherapy alone, or with temozolomide cycles. Earlier care involved radiotherapy, temozolomide, or both, and the majority received both. In the visit schedule, V12 fell in week 35, while V13 fell in week 47.

A note on this clone: The antigen is not known.

TCRdb's table, derived via immunoSEQ multiplex PCR, lists solely in-frame clones and lacks some. The top ten clones hold around 4.6% of a sample with approximately 50,000 clones, less than 85% of them seen once. J lost 0 bases, V lost 4 bases, and 8 bases had no gene match. Germline V gene data show CDR1 as SGHRS and CDR2 as YFSETQ. The CDR3 spans 19 residues. Time point specified: week 47, end of study. The content of each vaccine dose was 300 ug of mutant IDH1 20-mer peptide, and topical imiquimod accompanied it. Patients underwent eight vaccinations, which took place in weeks 1, 3, 5, 7, 11, 15, 19 and 23.

This TCR came from a woman between 40 and 55 years old with glioma. Some clones in this sample may be carry-over from other donors' samples. This chain uses TRBV5-1 with TRBJ1-6; TRBD1 matches at 12 bases. Sequenced material: PBMCs, taken from a glioma patient whose treatment included an IDH1 peptide vaccine. For the CDR3, the DNA is TGCGCCAGCAGCGGGCGCCCGGGACAGGGGGCCTCCTATAATTCACCCCTCCACTTT. It translates to CASSGRPGQGASYNSPLHF.